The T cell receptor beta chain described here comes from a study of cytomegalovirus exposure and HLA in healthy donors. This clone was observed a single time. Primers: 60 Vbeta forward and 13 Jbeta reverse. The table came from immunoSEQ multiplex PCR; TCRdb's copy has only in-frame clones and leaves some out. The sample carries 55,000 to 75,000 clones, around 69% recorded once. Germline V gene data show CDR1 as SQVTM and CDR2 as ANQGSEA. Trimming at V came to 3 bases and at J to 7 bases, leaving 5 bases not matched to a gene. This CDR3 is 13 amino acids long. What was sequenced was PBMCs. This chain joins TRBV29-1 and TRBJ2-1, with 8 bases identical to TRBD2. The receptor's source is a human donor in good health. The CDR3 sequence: CSVENGGGNEQFF. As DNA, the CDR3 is TGCAGCGTTGAGAACGGGGGGGGAAATGAGCAGTTCTTC.